A single sample is the source of the 6 T cell receptor beta chains below, sequenced in a study of CD8 T cells in ankylosing spondylitis (dated by TCRdb to about 2017). Libraries were constructed by 5' RACE. TCRdb shows the sequencer as Illumina HiSeq 2500. TCRdb itself trimmed the public reads at Q25 with fastp, ran MiXCR and retained productive beta chains. For every CDR3 protein sequence, its rows merge into one entry that carries the most common genes and DNA. The sample records some 240,000 distinct CDR3 sequences, 15% to 20% of which are singletons. The ten largest clones take up less than 35% of the sample. The sequencing sample was made of blood, either unsorted or a sorted T cell fraction (not recorded which). The receptors were gathered from a male donor with ankylosing spondylitis or in good health (not recorded which).

This clonotype was found a few times. The V call is TRBV5-1, the J call TRBJ1-1, with 7 nucleotides matching TRBD1. CDR3 length equals 14 residues. The junction had 9 bases not matched to a gene; V was cut back by 4 bases and J by 6 bases. CDR1 is SGHRS, CDR2 YFSETQ, per germline. The CDR3 nucleotides read TGCGCCAGCAGCACGACAGGGATATCTTCTGAAGCTTTCTTT. It is translated as CASSTTGISSEAFF.

This clonotype was detected a few times. V is TRBV11-3 and J is TRBJ2-5, with D unclear. This CDR3 contains 14 residues. CDR1 is SGHNT and CDR2 is YENEEA in the germline V gene. Deletions cut 3 bases from V and 1 base from J, with 9 bases between. CDR3 residues: CASSLETSQETQYF. The CDR3 region has the DNA TGTGCCAGCAGCTTGGAGACCAGCCAAGAGACCCAGTACTTC.

This clonotype turned up a few times. The genes are TRBV11-2 and TRBJ2-2, with TRBD2 matching 11 bases. The CDR3 consists of 18 residues. The V gene end was trimmed by 1 base and the J gene end by 1 base; junction bases not matched to a gene: 5. The germline V gene has CDR1 SGHAT and CDR2 FQNNGV. CDR3 nucleotide sequence: TGTGCCAGCAGCTTAGGACTAGCGGGAACCCTGAACACCGGGGAGCTGTTTTTT. Its translation: CASSLGLAGTLNTGELFF.

This clonotype was seen a handful of times. The chain combines TRBV5-5 with TRBJ2-1, with 9 bases aligning to TRBD1. This CDR3 is built from 15 residues. The trim removed 3 bases at V and 9 bases at J, leaving 10 bases unmatched. The germline CDR1 and CDR2 sequences are SGHKS and YYEKEE (reference sequence). This chain's CDR3 is CASSYAGTGLPEQFF. CDR3 nucleotides: TGTGCCAGCAGCTATGCCGGGACAGGGCTTCCTGAGCAGTTCTTC.

This clonotype occurred a few times. The chain couples TRBV15 to TRBJ1-5, with 8 bases aligning to TRBD1. V shed 2 bases, J shed 6 bases, and the junction held 3 bases outside the gene matches. This CDR3 region has 14 residues. The germline V gene encodes CDR1 LNHNV and CDR2 YYDKDF (reference sequence). The CDR3 loop reads CATSRTGGGQPQHF. The CDR3, as DNA: TGTGCCACCAGCAGAACAGGGGGGGGTCAGCCCCAGCATTTT.

This clonotype was counted many times. This chain uses TRBV29-1 with TRBJ2-3, with 7 bases identical to TRBD2. Per the germline V gene, CDR1 is SQVTM and CDR2 is ANQGSEA. After removal of 2 bases from V and 4 bases from J, the junction contained 6 bases not matched to a gene. This CDR3 region has 14 residues. The CDR3, as DNA: TGCAGCGTTGAACATCGGGAGGCAGCAGATACGCAGTATTTT. Amino acid sequence: CSVEHREAADTQYF.